The present T cell receptor (beta chain) was sequenced within a study of blood T cell repertoires in COVID-19. Study in general: Some COVID-19 samples were acute and others convalescent; all came from the United States, Italy and Spain. The analysed material was cDNA or gDNA that came from T cells, B-cell-depleted T cells, or PBMCs.

CDR3 length: 11 residues. Data came from immunoSEQ multiplex PCR; TCRdb stores just in-frame clones and leaves some out. The profile covers 240,000 or so clones, with 87% appearing a single time and about 7% taken by the ten largest. The chain couples TRBV21-1 to TRBJ2-7; the table's D gene call, TRBD2, was not cross checked with the DNA. TRBV21-1 is termed a pseudogene. Sequencing was done on a sample of peripheral blood. The TCR comes from a man in his 60s who had recovered from COVID-19. CDR3 DNA sequence: TGTGCCAGCAGCAAAAGCGGGGAGCAGTACTTC. Translation: CASSKSGEQYF.